Below, one T cell receptor (beta chain) is given with its context. Antigen unknown. The data stem from a study of T cell repertoires in cytomegalovirus infection. This CDR3 has 15 residues. CDR1 and CDR2 from the germline V gene are SGHTA and FQGNSA. The V and J ends lost 2 bases and 3 bases, in that order; junction bases with no gene match: 7. TCRdb redid the calling of the reads with MiXCR, one entry per CDR3 protein. The sample comprises approximately 500,000 distinct CDR3 sequences, 25% to 35% of which are singletons, and about a sixth rests with the top ten. The TCR comes from a human donor in good health (CMV status not recorded). Some clones in this sample may be carry-over from other donors' samples. The chain recombines TRBV7-2 with TRBJ2-7; TRBD2 matches 7 bases. Specimen: cultured PBMCs, collected from culture after CMV antigen stimulation. This CDR3 reads CASSLSGTTDYEQYV. In DNA form, the CDR3 reads TGTGCCAGCAGCTTATCCGGGACTACGGACTACGAGCAGTACGTC.